This T cell receptor beta chain emerged from a study of cytomegalovirus exposure and HLA in healthy donors. J was trimmed by 5 bases and V by 8 bases; bases with no gene match: 5. Germline V gene sequence: CDR1 MNHEY, CDR2 SVGAGI. The CDR3 extends over 14 amino acids. PCR employed 60 Vbeta and 13 Jbeta primers. Sequenced by immunoSEQ multiplex PCR; TCRdb stores in-frame clones only, minus some. This sample lists 56,000 or so clones; its ten largest clones have about 2.5%. The sample was PBMCs. The receptor was isolated from a female donor in good health and CMV-seronegative. The V and J genes are TRBV6-5 and TRBJ2-7; 14 positions agree with TRBD2. The DNA for the CDR3 is TGTGCCAGCGGGGGACTAGCGGGAGTGAACGAGCAGTACTTC. Encoded protein: CASGGLAGVNEQYF.